Here is one TCR beta chain with its context. Its cognate antigen is unknown. Germline CDR1 is MNHNS and CDR2 is SASEGT. The CDR3 contains 11 residues. This sample was included in a study of cytomegalovirus exposure and HLA in healthy donors. Notes on the study in general: The investigators catalogued 164 TCR beta chains as cytomegalovirus-associated.

The PCR used 60 Vbeta and 13 Jbeta primers. Sequencing used immunoSEQ multiplex PCR; TCRdb keeps in-frame clones, though not all of them. The repertoire has fewer than 200,000 clones, 82% of them found once; the top ten carry about 0.89%. This chain uses TRBV6-1 with TRBJ1-4; tentative D call: TRBD1 (6 bases). This TCR was sampled from a girl aged 2 to 9 in good health and CMV-seropositive. Sequenced sample: PBMCs. Here the CDR3 reads CAGRGNEKLFF. The CDR3 DNA reads as TGTGCTGGGAGGGGGAATGAAAAACTGTTTTTT.